These 7 T cell receptor beta chains came from one sample sequenced in a study of blood T cell repertoires in COVID-19. Clones were sequenced by immunoSEQ multiplex PCR, and TCRdb holds only the in-frame ones, with some missing. The repertoire includes about 260,000 clones, about nine tenths of them detected once, and about 1.6% sits in the top ten. The sequenced sample consisted of peripheral blood. The receptors derive from a woman in her forties who had recovered from COVID-19.

This clone was seen more than once but under ten times. The genes are TRBV20-1 and TRBJ1-3; 7 nucleotides match TRBD1. The germline CDR1 and CDR2 sequences are DFQATT and SNEGSKA (reference sequence). This CDR3 is 13 amino acids long. J lost 4 bases, V lost 3 bases, and 3 bases had no gene match. This CDR3 reads CSASRGQGNTIYF. CDR3 in DNA: TGCAGTGCTAGTAGGGGGCAGGGAAACACCATATATTTT.

This chain joins TRBV2 and TRBJ1-1, with 8 bases fitting TRBD1. There are 13 residues in the CDR3. CDR1 is SNHLY and CDR2 is FYNNEI in the germline V gene. Trimming removed 8 bases from V and 5 bases from J; junction bases left unmatched: 7. Here the CDR3 reads CASRDTGGTEAFF. CDR3 bases: TGTGCCAGCCGCGATACAGGGGGGACTGAAGCTTTCTTT.

The chain links TRBV4-3 to TRBJ1-2; the match to TRBD1 covers 7 bases. The CDR3 length is 15 residues. V shed 0 bases, J shed 8 bases, and the junction held 9 bases outside the gene matches. From germline, CDR1 is LGHNA and CDR2 YSLEER. CDR3 amino acids: CASSQDGHRGRGYTF. The CDR3, as DNA: TGCGCCAGCAGCCAAGACGGCCACAGGGGTCGGGGCTACACCTTC.

The chain couples TRBV3-1 (or the pseudogene TRBV3-2) to TRBJ1-1; D is uncertain. Germline assignment: CDR1 LGHDT and CDR2 YNNKEL (reference sequence). This CDR3 has 15 residues. The ends were cut back, 0 bases at V and 6 bases at J, with 14 bases in the middle. CDR3 protein: CASSQDPAQESEAFF. Written as DNA, the CDR3 is TGTGCCAGCAGCCAAGATCCTGCCCAGGAATCTGAAGCTTTCTTT.

The sample holds one count of this clone. V is TRBV18 and J is TRBJ2-7; 7 positions match TRBD1. This CDR3 is 17 amino acids long. CDR1 and CDR2 (germline): KGHSH, LQKENI. Losses at the gene ends were 3 bases for V and 4 bases for J; bases not matched to a gene: 15. The CDR3 DNA reads as TGTGCCAGCTCACCGGGGATGACAGGGACCAACACATACGAGCAGTACTTC. This translates into CASSPGMTGTNTYEQYF.

The chain employs TRBV4-3 and TRBJ2-4, with 8 bases lining up with TRBD2. V lost 4 bases to trimming and J lost 5 bases; unmatched junction nucleotides: 4. Germline V gene lookup returns CDR1 LGHNA and CDR2 YSLEER. CDR3 length equals 14 residues. The CDR3 reads CASSRGGGQNIQYF. The CDR3 DNA reads TGCGCCAGCAGCCGGGGCGGGGGGCAAAACATTCAGTACTTC.

The chain has TRBV4-1 and TRBJ2-7; 8 nucleotides align to TRBD2. Germline V gene sequence: CDR1 MGHRA, CDR2 YSYEKL. The CDR3 sequence is 17 residues long. V was pared by 1 base and J by 7 bases, with 15 bases of the junction left unmatched. The CDR3 sequence is CASSQVLAGPREGEQYF. Here the CDR3 DNA reads TGCGCCAGCAGCCAAGTCCTGGCAGGGCCCCGGGAGGGGGAGCAGTACTTC.